Listed below are T cell receptor beta chains from one sample, sequenced in a study of blood T cell repertoires in COVID-19. Generated by immunoSEQ multiplex PCR, the TCRdb table keeps only in-frame clones and is missing some. The repertoire holds about 200,000 clones, approximately 85% seen once, with approximately 5% in the top ten. Sequencing input: PBMCs or T cells enriched from blood (not recorded which). The receptor set was obtained from a man in his forties with acute COVID-19. CDR3s include the opening cysteine and the closing phenylalanine or tryptophan. D genes are given only for firm matches. Not all rows give a size; the values are once, few, many and, for expanded clones, a class.

J: TRBJ1-1; V: TRBV7-3; size: -; D: TRBD1; CDR3: CASSPTGGPTEAFF; DNA: TGTGCCAGCAGCCCTACAGGGGGCCCCACTGAAGCTTTCTTT
J: TRBJ1-1; V: TRBV19; size: -; D: -; CDR3: CASSLRGWKNTEAFF; DNA: TGTGCCAGTAGTCTACGCGGCTGGAAGAACACTGAAGCTTTCTTT
J: TRBJ1-1; V: TRBV6-5; size: -; D: -; CDR3: CASSYSDRLGTEAFF; DNA: TGTGCCAGCAGTTACTCCGACAGACTAGGCACTGAAGCTTTCTTT
J: TRBJ2-1; V: TRBV9; size: -; D: -; CDR3: CASSLSGLAHSYNEQFF; DNA: TGTGCCAGCAGCCTTTCCGGACTGGCACACTCCTACAATGAGCAGTTCTTC
J: TRBJ2-7; V: TRBV5-5; size: -; D: -; CDR3: CASSLENYYEQYF; DNA: TGTGCCAGCAGCTTGGAGAACTACTACGAGCAGTACTTC
J: TRBJ1-5; V: TRBV24-1; size: -; D: -; CDR3: CATSRGSAQHF; DNA: TGTGCCACCAGTAGAGGGTCGGCCCAGCATTTT
J: TRBJ2-6; V: TRBV2; size: -; D: -; CDR3: CASTQSGSGANVLTF; DNA: TGTGCCAGCACGCAGTCAGGCTCTGGGGCCAACGTCCTGACTTTC
J: TRBJ2-7; V: TRBV28; size: -; D: -; CDR3: CASSLFASTYEQYF; DNA: TGTGCCAGCAGTTTATTCGCTAGTACCTACGAGCAGTACTTC
J: TRBJ2-3; V: TRBV28; size: -; D: TRBD2; CDR3: CASSSWGLATDTQYF; DNA: TGTGCCAGCAGTTCCTGGGGACTAGCCACAGATACGCAGTATTTT
J: TRBJ1-5; V: TRBV2; size: -; D: TRBD1; CDR3: CASRGSSGQAVHYSNQPQHF; DNA: TGTGCCAGCAGGGGATCTTCGGGACAGGCGGTGCACTATAGCAATCAGCCCCAGCATTTT
J: TRBJ2-7; V: TRBV5-5; size: -; D: TRBD1; CDR3: CASTRGWTGTYEQYF; DNA: TGTGCCAGCACCCGAGGTTGGACAGGAACTTACGAGCAGTACTTC
J: TRBJ1-2; V: TRBV2; size: -; D: -; CDR3: CASSLQGSYGYTF; DNA: TGTGCCAGCAGTCTACAGGGCTCCTATGGCTACACCTTC
J: TRBJ2-7; V: TRBV5-1; size: -; D: -; CDR3: CASSSTGSSYEQYF; DNA: TGCGCCAGCAGCTCCACGGGGAGCTCCTACGAGCAGTACTTC
J: TRBJ1-2; V: TRBV30; size: -; D: TRBD1; CDR3: CAWSVLDRAGYTF; DNA: TGTGCCTGGAGTGTACTGGACAGGGCTGGCTACACCTTC
J: TRBJ2-1; V: TRBV29-1; size: -; D: TRBD2; CDR3: CSVAESGRGNEQFF; DNA: TGCAGCGTGGCCGAGAGCGGGAGGGGCAATGAGCAGTTCTTC
J: TRBJ1-2; V: TRBV7-9; size: -; D: TRBD1; CDR3: CASSLAGPGGLGGYTF; DNA: TGTGCCAGCAGCTTAGCTGGGCCAGGGGGGCTTGGTGGCTACACCTTC
J: TRBJ2-5; V: TRBV2; size: -; D: TRBD2; CDR3: CASKTSGFQETQYF; DNA: TGTGCCAGCAAGACTAGCGGCTTCCAAGAGACCCAGTACTTC
J: TRBJ1-2; V: TRBV3-1/TRBV3-2; size: once; D: -; CDR3: CASSQVGTLQGYTF; DNA: TGTGCCAGCAGCCAGGTGGGGACATTGCAAGGCTACACCTTC
J: TRBJ2-1; V: TRBV5-8; size: -; D: -; CDR3: CASSLDAGTSGNEQFF; DNA: TGTGCCAGCAGCTTGGATGCGGGGACGTCCGGCAATGAGCAGTTCTTC
J: TRBJ1-1; V: TRBV29-1; size: once; D: TRBD1; CDR3: CSVRGLSNTEAFF; DNA: TGCAGCGTAAGGGGGCTGTCGAACACTGAAGCTTTCTTT